Below, 10 T cell receptor beta chains from the same sample are listed, as sequenced in a study of Ad26.COV2.S vaccination and SARS-CoV-2 variants. TCRdb keeps only in-frame clones here, not all; method: immunoSEQ multiplex PCR. The sample shows hundreds of thousands of clones, around nine tenths of them seen only once. Treatment defined: roughly 19 received Ad26.COV2.S at low or high dose, single or two shots; about five received placebo; per-sample allocation not given. Following the first vaccine or placebo injection, samples were taken on day 63. The specimen comprised peripheral blood, sampled in a trial of Ad26.COV2.S vaccine versus placebo. Receptors originate from a person between 18 and 65 years old who received the Ad26.COV2.S COVID-19 vaccine or a placebo.

The V call is TRBV27, the J call TRBJ2-1, with D unresolved. Trimming removed 0 bases at V and 4 bases at J, with 13 bases between. The CDR3 runs to 16 residues. The V gene's germline CDR1 is MNHEY and CDR2 SMNVEV (reference sequence). The CDR3 DNA reads as TGTGCCAGCAGTTTATCGCCAGACTTCCTTTACAATGAGCAGTTCTTC. Amino acids: CASSLSPDFLYNEQFF.

Only one count was recorded for this clone. The J gene is TRBJ2-2, the V gene TRBV5-1; D is unclear. This CDR3 spans 15 amino acids. Germline V gene data show CDR1 as SGHRS and CDR2 as YFSETQ. V was shortened by 2 bases and J by 0 bases, with 8 bases between the two germline ends. The CDR3 region is CASSLEGTNTGELFF. CDR3 DNA: TGCGCCAGCAGCTTAGAAGGGACGAACACCGGGGAGCTGTTTTTT.

The chain combines TRBV21-1 with TRBJ2-7; TRBD2, the D gene given by the table, was not confirmed from the DNA. TRBV21-1 is given as a pseudogene. The CDR3 is made up of 14 amino acids. CDR3 nucleotide sequence: TGTGCCAGCCTCAGCGCTAGCGGGGGCTACGAGCAGTACTTC. It is translated as CASLSASGGYEQYF.

The rearrangement joins TRBV7-2 to TRBJ2-1; either TRBD1 or TRBD2 may fit D (5 bases each). The CDR3 spans 15 residues. Trimming cost V 1 base and J 4 bases, with 11 bases left between them. Per the germline V gene, CDR1 is SGHTA and CDR2 is FQGNSA. CDR3: CASSLVGPFYNEQFF. DNA for the CDR3: TGTGCCAGCAGCTTAGTGGGACCTTTTTACAATGAGCAGTTCTTC.

CDR3 loop: CASSQDRGTASYEQYF. The CDR3 DNA is TGCGCCAGCAGCCAAGATCGAGGAACAGCCTCCTACGAGCAGTACTTC. The rearrangement uses TRBV4-3 and TRBJ2-7; D unresolved. CDR3 size: 16 residues. V was pared by 0 bases and J by 0 bases, with 12 bases between. Germline V gives CDR1 LGHNA, CDR2 YSLEER.

The V and J genes are TRBV7-2 and TRBJ2-1; 9 bases agree with TRBD2. The V segment lost 1 base and the J segment 5 bases; nucleotides outside the gene matches: 3. The CDR3 has 15 residues. CDR1 is SGHTA, CDR2 FQGNSA, per germline. The DNA for the CDR3 is TGTGCCAGCAGCTTAGAGGGACTAGCCAACAATGAGCAGTTCTTC. As protein: CASSLEGLANNEQFF.

The chain joins TRBV2 to TRBJ1-2; 7 nucleotides agree with TRBD1. The CDR3 loop spans 13 amino acids. Looked up from germline, CDR1 is SNHLY and CDR2 is FYNNEI. V shed 10 bases, J shed 5 bases, and the junction held 10 bases outside the gene matches. CDR3: CANYTGVWYGYTF. CDR3 nucleotide sequence: TGTGCCAACTATACAGGGGTCTGGTATGGCTACACCTTC.

V and J are TRBV11-2 and TRBJ2-1; D is perhaps TRBD2 (5 bases). The CDR3 has 14 residues. Deletions cut 1 base from V and 10 bases from J, with 14 bases between. CDR1 and CDR2 from the germline V gene are SGHAT and FQNNGV. CDR3 DNA sequence: TGTGCCAGCAGCTTAGGTGGCGGGTACCCCGAGCAGTTCTTC. Amino acid sequence: CASSLGGGYPEQFF.

This chain connects TRBV28 to TRBJ1-6; D is perhaps TRBD1 (6 bases). V shed 3 bases and J shed 10 bases, with 16 bases lying between them. This CDR3 comprises 15 residues. The V gene's germline CDR1 is MDHEN and CDR2 SYDVKM. The CDR3 nucleotides are TGTGCCAGCAGTTTCCTTCAAGGGGGTAACTCACCCCTCCACTTT. It translates to CASSFLQGGNSPLHF.

This clone was detected only once. J is TRBJ1-4 and V is TRBV30; 8 bases align to TRBD1. CDR1 and CDR2 from the germline V gene are GTSNPN and SVGIG (reference sequence). Unmatched junction bases numbered 9, after V lost 4 bases and J lost 8 bases. The CDR3 totals 14 residues. The CDR3 sequence is CAWTFRGRGEKLFF. The CDR3 region has the DNA TGTGCCTGGACCTTCAGGGGGCGGGGAGAAAAACTGTTTTTT.